This TCR beta chain was documented in a study of blood T cell repertoires in COVID-19. For the study at large: The origin of the acute and convalescent COVID-19 samples was the United States, Italy and Spain. Nucleic acid was either cDNA or gDNA, and it came from T cells, B-cell-depleted T cells, or PBMCs.

CDR1 SQVTM and CDR2 ANQGSEA come from the germline V gene. V shed 7 bases and J 7 bases; nucleotides not matched to a gene: 2. This CDR3 is built from 10 residues. Clones were read by immunoSEQ multiplex PCR, and TCRdb kept only the in-frame ones, dropping some. The sample includes about 70,000 clones, 82% of them seen just once. The chain combines TRBV29-1 with TRBJ1-2, with 8 bases matching TRBD1. The receptor was isolated from a woman aged 60-75 years with acute or convalescent COVID-19. The sample comprised peripheral blood. CDR3 in amino acids: CSGGTGGYTF. The CDR3 DNA sequence: TGCAGCGGGGGGACAGGTGGCTACACCTTC. Full variable domain (remainder filled in from reference TRBV29-1 and TRBJ1-2): SAVISQKPSRDICQRGTSLTIQCQVDSQVTMMFWYRQQPGQSLTLIATANQGSEATYESGFVIDKFPISRPNLTFSTLTVSNMSPEDSSIYLCSGGTGGYTFGSGTRLTVV.